This T cell receptor beta chain was recorded in a study of cytotoxic CD8 clonotypes in ibrutinib-treated CLL. Using immunoSEQ multiplex PCR, the repertoire was profiled, and TCRdb retains in-frame clones only, with some absent. The sample has roughly 220,000 clones, about four fifths seen once. This CDR3 region has 16 residues. Germline CDR1 and CDR2: MNHNY and SVGAGI (reference sequence). Trimming removed 2 bases at V and 1 base at J, with 13 bases between. The V gene is TRBV6-6, the J gene TRBJ2-3; the D is unclear. The clonotype comes from a human donor with chronic lymphocytic leukemia. This material consisted of PBMCs, taken after 12 months of ibrutinib treatment. In DNA, the CDR3 is TGTGCCAGCAGTTACAGCCGGAGCCCAGGCACAGATACGCAGTATTTT. As protein: CASSYSRSPGTDTQYF.